This T cell receptor beta chain was sequenced during a study of cytomegalovirus exposure and HLA in healthy donors. Study conclusions and caveats: Generally TCR sequences proved uncommon, though certain public TCRs appeared in numerous donors. There was a cluster of highly shared sequence variants that was likely a sequencing artifact.

Concerning this clone: What it binds is not known.

13 Jbeta primers and 60 Vbeta primers were used for the PCR. Sequenced by immunoSEQ multiplex PCR; TCRdb stores in-frame clones only, minus some. The sample carries around 150,000 clones, approximately 80% recorded once. The CDR3 has 19 amino acids. Trimming removed 6 bases from V and 1 base from J; junction bases left unmatched: 19. The germline gives CDR1 MNHEY, CDR2 SMNVEV (reference sequence). Sequencing was done on a sample of PBMCs. The receptor was derived from a male donor in good health and CMV-seronegative. The rearrangement uses TRBV27 and TRBJ2-7; TRBD2 matches 9 bases. The CDR3 loop reads CASSPTPGLASLSSYEQYF. The CDR3 DNA follows: TGTGCCAGCAGCCCTACCCCTGGACTAGCGAGCCTTAGTTCCTACGAGCAGTACTTC.